This T cell receptor (beta chain) was identified in a study of cytomegalovirus exposure and HLA in healthy donors. Findings of the study overall: After further analysis at a later stage, around 17,000 TCR beta sequences were associated with HLA alleles at 0.05 false discovery rate. A later look showed TCR association rates differing by HLA locus, highest for DRB1 and lowest for HLA-C.

This PCR relied on a set of 60 Vbeta primers and 13 Jbeta primers. Sequencing was performed with immunoSEQ multiplex PCR; in TCRdb, only in-frame clones are kept and a portion is missing. The table has some 150,000 clones, approximately 80% seen once; the top ten hold more than 9.5%. Germline V gene sequence: CDR1 LNHDA, CDR2 SQIVND (reference sequence). Trimming removed 3 bases from V and 3 bases from J, with 11 bases in between. This CDR3 spans 15 amino acids. A remark on this clone: What it binds is not known.

The sequence was collected from a man in his late teens or twenties in good health and CMV-seropositive. The rearrangement uses TRBV19 and TRBJ1-4; D gene ambiguous. Sequenced: PBMCs. The CDR3 spells CASSIFHGPNEKLFF. CDR3 coding DNA: TGTGCCAGTAGTATCTTTCACGGTCCTAATGAAAAACTGTTTTTT.